These T cell receptor beta chains were read from a single sample in a study of beta chain features in type 1 diabetes. Produced via immunoSEQ multiplex PCR; TCRdb's table is partial and in-frame only. In the table there are roughly 250,000 clones, 9% to 10% of which are singletons. The sample consisted of naive CD4+ T cells from blood. The receptors were gathered from a woman under 30 in good health. Both conserved end residues are part of each CDR3. The D gene is left open where the match is weak. Rows may omit the clone size; those that give it use once, few, many or a size class.

clone size	D gene	V gene	J gene	CDR3 protein	CDR3 DNA
few	-	TRBV6-1	TRBJ1-4	CASSDTREKLFF	TGTGCCAGCAGTGATACGCGGGAAAAACTGTTTTTT
-	TRBD1	TRBV18	TRBJ2-3	CASSLNPGQGTDTQYF	TGTGCCAGCTCCCTTAATCCGGGACAGGGCACAGATACGCAGTATTTT
many	-	TRBV18	TRBJ2-5	CASSLNQETQYF	TGTGCCAGCTCACTTAACCAAGAGACCCAGTACTTC
once	TRBD1	TRBV19	TRBJ2-3	CASSPRTGADTQYF	TGTGCCAGTAGTCCTCGAACAGGGGCAGATACGCAGTATTTT
-	-	TRBV9	TRBJ2-3	CASSVTSTDTQYF	TGTGCCAGCAGCGTGACTAGCACAGATACGCAGTATTTT
few	-	TRBV15	TRBJ2-7	CATSRERGPYEQYF	TGTGCCACCAGCAGAGAGCGGGGGCCCTACGAGCAGTACTTC
-	TRBD2	TRBV2	TRBJ2-3	CASSGTSGTDTQYF	TGTGCCAGCAGTGGGACTAGTGGCACAGATACGCAGTATTTT
-	-	TRBV9	TRBJ2-3	CASSALLSTDTQYF	TGTGCCAGCAGCGCCCTCCTCAGCACAGATACGCAGTATTTT
-	TRBD1	TRBV5-4	TRBJ1-2	CASSLPVTGTGYTF	TGTGCCAGCAGCCTACCGGTGACAGGGACTGGCTACACCTTC
-	-	TRBV19	TRBJ2-1	CASSLTPSSYNEQFF	TGTGCCAGTAGCCTGACCCCTAGCTCCTACAATGAGCAGTTCTTC
-	-	TRBV9	TRBJ1-2	CASSVVPDGSDGYTF	TGTGCCAGCAGCGTAGTTCCTGACGGCAGCGATGGCTACACCTTC
-	TRBD2	TRBV2	TRBJ2-1	CASSVGGGSYEQFF	TGTGCCAGCAGTGTGGGCGGGGGTAGCTATGAGCAGTTCTTC
-	TRBD2	TRBV5-1	TRBJ2-3	CASSLTLAGGPDTQYF	TGCGCCAGCAGCTTGACCTTGGCGGGAGGGCCAGATACGCAGTATTTT
few	-	TRBV9	TRBJ2-5	CASSVGSGAETQYF	TGTGCCAGCAGCGTAGGGTCAGGGGCGGAGACCCAGTACTTC
few	TRBD2	TRBV2	TRBJ2-2	CAIGSGGTGELFF	TGTGCCATCGGAAGCGGGGGAACCGGGGAGCTGTTTTTT
few	TRBD1	TRBV28	TRBJ1-4	CASSRSRGPATNEKLFF	TGTGCCAGCAGCCGAAGTAGGGGGCCTGCAACTAATGAAAAACTGTTTTTT
-	-	TRBV18	TRBJ1-4	CASSPLGQGEKLFF	TGTGCCAGCTCACCCCTCGGACAAGGGGAAAAACTGTTTTTT
few	-	TRBV30	TRBJ1-2	CAWSVSIHYGYTF	TGTGCCTGGAGTGTAAGCATTCACTATGGCTACACCTTC
-	-	TRBV29-1	TRBJ2-7	CSVNFGYEQYF	TGCAGCGTTAACTTCGGCTACGAGCAGTACTTC
-	-	TRBV6-9	TRBJ2-5	CANPTSETQYF	TGTGCCAACCCTACGTCGGAGACCCAGTACTTC
-	-	TRBV21-1	TRBJ1-5	CASSLARWRHSNQPQHF	TGTGCCAGCAGCCTCGCCCGGTGGCGACATAGCAATCAGCCCCAGCATTTT
-	TRBD1	TRBV6-5	TRBJ1-1	CASSYLTGVTEAFF	TGTGCCAGCAGTTACCTGACAGGGGTGACTGAAGCTTTCTTT
-	-	TRBV11-1	TRBJ2-7	CASQGSSYEQYF	TGTGCCAGCCAGGGCAGCTCCTACGAGCAGTACTTC
many	TRBD1	TRBV15	TRBJ2-7	CATSRGTGGGYEQYF	TGTGCCACCAGCAGAGGGACAGGGGGCGGATACGAGCAGTACTTC
-	TRBD2	TRBV30	TRBJ2-1	CAWSVPGRGYNEQFF	TGTGCCTGGAGTGTACCCGGGAGGGGTTACAATGAGCAGTTCTTC
-	TRBD1	TRBV5-1	TRBJ2-3	CASSTGQGPDTQYF	TGCGCCAGCAGCACTGGACAGGGGCCAGATACGCAGTATTTT
few	TRBD2	TRBV7-6	TRBJ2-2	CASSLLAGGPGTGELFF	TGTGCCAGCAGCTTACTAGCGGGAGGGCCGGGGACCGGGGAGCTGTTTTTT
few	-	TRBV5-4	TRBJ2-7	CASRGTSGNEQYF	TGTGCCAGCAGGGGAACGAGCGGAAACGAGCAGTACTTC
-	-	TRBV9	TRBJ2-2	CASSTTSETGELFF	TGTGCCAGCAGCACCACTAGTGAGACCGGGGAGCTGTTTTTT
-	TRBD1	TRBV25-1	TRBJ2-6	CASSDPGQGYSGANVLTF	TGTGCCAGCAGTGACCCGGGACAGGGTTACTCTGGGGCCAACGTCCTGACTTTC
-	-	TRBV2	TRBJ2-3	CASRFPDTQYF	TGTGCCAGCCGGTTCCCAGATACGCAGTATTTT
-	-	TRBV6-1	TRBJ1-5	CASSEARGGNQPQHF	TGTGCCAGCAGTGAAGCGCGGGGGGGTAATCAGCCCCAGCATTTT
few	-	TRBV10-3	TRBJ2-7	CAISDPVLSEQYF	TGTGCCATCAGTGACCCCGTTTTGTCCGAGCAGTACTTC
-	-	TRBV2	TRBJ2-3	CASNQQGNTQYF	TGTGCCAGCAATCAACAGGGTAACACGCAGTATTTT
-	-	TRBV19	TRBJ1-4	CASSIVGGAKEKLFF	TGTGCCAGTAGTATAGTTGGGGGCGCGAAGGAAAAACTGTTTTTT
few	-	TRBV2	TRBJ1-2	CASRSRENYGYTF	TGTGCCAGCAGATCAAGAGAGAACTATGGCTACACCTTC
-	TRBD1	TRBV15	TRBJ1-2	CATSRNWGQGYGYTF	TGTGCCACCAGCAGGAACTGGGGACAGGGCTATGGCTACACCTTC